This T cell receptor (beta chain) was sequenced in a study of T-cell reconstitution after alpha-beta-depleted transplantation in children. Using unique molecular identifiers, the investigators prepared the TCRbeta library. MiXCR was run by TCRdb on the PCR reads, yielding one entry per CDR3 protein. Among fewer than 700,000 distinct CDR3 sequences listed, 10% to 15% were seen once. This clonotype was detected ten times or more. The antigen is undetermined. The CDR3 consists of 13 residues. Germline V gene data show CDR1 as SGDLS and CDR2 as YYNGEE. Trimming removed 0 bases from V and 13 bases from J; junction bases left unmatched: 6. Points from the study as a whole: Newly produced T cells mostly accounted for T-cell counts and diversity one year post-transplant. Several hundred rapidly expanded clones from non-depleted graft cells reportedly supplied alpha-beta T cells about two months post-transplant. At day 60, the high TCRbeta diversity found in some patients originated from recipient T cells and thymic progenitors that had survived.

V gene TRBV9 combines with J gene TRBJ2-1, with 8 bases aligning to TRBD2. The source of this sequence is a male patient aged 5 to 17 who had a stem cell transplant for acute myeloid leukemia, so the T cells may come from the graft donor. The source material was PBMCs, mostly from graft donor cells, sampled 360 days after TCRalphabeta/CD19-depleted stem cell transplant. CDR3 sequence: CASSVDGRASQFF. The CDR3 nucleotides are TGTGCCAGCAGCGTAGACGGGAGGGCCTCTCAGTTCTTC. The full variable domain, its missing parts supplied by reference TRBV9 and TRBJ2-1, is DSGVTQTPKHLITATGQRVTLRCSPRSGDLSVYWYQQSLDQGLQFLIQYYNGEERAKGNILERFSAQQFPDLHSELNLSSLELGDSALYFCASSVDGRASQFFGPGTRLTVL.